This T cell receptor (beta chain) came from a study of liver allograft versus peripheral blood T cells. At the level of the study: Transplanted-liver and recipient peripheral blood T cell receptor repertoires were compared.

Study-wide results and limits: Within liver allografts, T cell receptor repertoires were reportedly different from those in peripheral blood.

Worth noting for this clonotype: Its matching antigen is unknown. This may come from a read error, since a much larger clone is one base off.

One entry per CDR3 protein results from TCRdb running MiXCR on the reads. The sample carries several thousand distinct CDR3 sequences, 15% recorded once. This CDR3 has 15 residues. The germline gives CDR1 MNHEY, CDR2 SMNVEV (reference sequence). The V gene is TRBV27, the J gene TRBJ2-7, with unresolved D. The clonotype originates from a human patient who had a liver transplant. Some T cells may be supplied by the graft donor. For the CDR3, the DNA is TGTGCCAGCAGTCCTCTCGGGTCAGCCTCGTACGGGCAGTACTTC. Its translation is CASSPLGSASYGQYF.